A single sample gave rise to the 31 T cell receptor beta chains below, sequenced in a study of T cell repertoires and HLA-DP antigens. TCRdb keeps only in-frame clones here, not all; method: immunoSEQ multiplex PCR. The table lists around 110,000 clones, almost 95% of them singletons. These receptors are not linked to any known antigen. The sequencing sample was made of CD4+ T cells from PBMCs. These receptor sequences come from a young woman in good health and CMV-seronegative.

The rearrangement joins TRBV9 to TRBJ2-1, with D uncertain. The V end was cut by 3 bases, the J end by 0 bases, with 4 bases between. CDR3 length equals 13 residues. Germline assignment: CDR1 SGDLS and CDR2 YYNGEE. CDR3 amino acids: CASSGISYNEQFF. For the CDR3, the DNA is TGTGCCAGCAGCGGGATCTCCTACAATGAGCAGTTCTTC.

V usage is TRBV18 and J usage is TRBJ2-2; TRBD2 might be the D (5 bases). The CDR3 has 14 amino acids. V lost 1 base and J 5 bases, leaving 8 bases between the germline ends. Germline CDR1 is KGHSH and CDR2 is LQKENI. The CDR3 spells CASSPRGLTGELFF. The CDR3 coding sequence is TGTGCCAGCTCACCACGAGGACTGACCGGGGAGCTGTTTTTT.

CDR3 DNA sequence: TGTGCCAGCAGCGTCTCTGGAAACACCATATATTTT. This gives the protein CASSVSGNTIYF. The rearrangement joins TRBV9 to TRBJ1-3; the D is unclear. Trimming took 2 bases from V and 0 from J, leaving 0 bases between them. Germline loops: CDR1 SGDLS, CDR2 YYNGEE. This CDR3 contains 12 residues.

The chain has TRBV27 and TRBJ1-2; the match to TRBD1 covers 11 bases. CDR3 size: 16 residues. Trimming took 3 bases from V and 4 from J; bases not matched to a gene: 7. Germline V gene lookup returns CDR1 MNHEY and CDR2 SMNVEV (reference sequence). The DNA of the CDR3 is TGTGCCAGCAGTTTCCCCCCCGGGACAGGGGGCTATGGCTACACCTTC. It codes for CASSFPPGTGGYGYTF.

The V and J genes are TRBV10-3 and TRBJ1-1; D not resolved. This CDR3 has 13 residues. Trimming shortened V by 3 bases and J by 1 base, and 6 bases separated the two germline ends. CDR1 is ENHRY and CDR2 is SYGVKD in the germline V gene. The CDR3 protein is CAISDFRNTEAFF. As DNA, the CDR3 is TGTGCCATCAGTGATTTCAGGAACACTGAAGCTTTCTTT.

The V call is TRBV6-1, the J call TRBJ1-2; 8 bases agree with TRBD1. Germline loops: CDR1 MNHNS, CDR2 SASEGT. This CDR3 is built from 14 residues. Germline trimming cut 6 bases from V and 4 bases from J; bases unmatched to any gene: 7. CDR3 residues: CASRGTGLSYGYTF. The CDR3 bases are TGTGCCAGCAGAGGGACAGGCTTATCCTATGGCTACACCTTC.

The rearrangement joins TRBV29-1 to TRBJ2-7, with 8 bases matching TRBD1. V lost 7 bases to trimming and J lost 1 base; unmatched junction nucleotides: 6. This CDR3 contains 13 residues. The germline CDR1 and CDR2 sequences are SQVTM and ANQGSEA. The CDR3 loop is CSARGLGSYEQYF. Written as DNA, the CDR3 is TGCAGCGCCAGGGGGCTCGGGTCCTACGAGCAGTACTTC.

This chain joins TRBV6-5 and TRBJ1-1, with 7 nucleotides matching TRBD1. The CDR3 covers 15 residues. V dropped 6 bases and J dropped 5; count of bases not matched to a gene: 12. Germline V gene sequence: CDR1 MNHEY, CDR2 SVGAGI. CDR3 DNA sequence: TGTGCCAGCAGAAACGAGGGGGCGCGGGAAACTGAAGCTTTCTTT. Translating gives CASRNEGARETEAFF.

This clone was counted a few times. This chain links TRBV28 with TRBJ2-7; no clear D gene. CDR3 length equals 16 residues. V lost 1 base and J 1 base, leaving 14 bases between the germline ends. Germline-derived CDR1 and CDR2 are MDHEN and SYDVKM. The CDR3 loop reads CASSLFFGAASYEQYF. CDR3 in DNA: TGTGCCAGCAGTTTATTCTTCGGCGCGGCTTCCTACGAGCAGTACTTC.

The chain uses TRBV27 and TRBJ2-4; D perhaps matches TRBD1 (8 bases). The CDR3 has 16 residues. Germline lookup yields CDR1 MNHEY and CDR2 SMNVEV (reference sequence). Trimming took off 5 bases at V and 3 bases at J, with 17 bases between the two ends. The CDR3 DNA follows: TGTGCCAGCAGTCCCCTCTACAGGGGGGGCAAAAACATTCAGTACTTC. As protein: CASSPLYRGGKNIQYF.

With respect to this clone: Other DNA variants within this sample encode the same CDR3. V gene TRBV29-1 combines with J gene TRBJ2-3; TRBD2 aligns across 10 bases. V dropped 6 bases and J dropped 2; count of bases not matched to a gene: 5. CDR1 is SQVTM, CDR2 ANQGSEA, per germline. CDR3 length: 14 residues. The CDR3 DNA reads as TGCAGCGTCCCACTAGCGGGACTCACAGATACGCAGTATTTT. Protein: CSVPLAGLTDTQYF.

The chain combines TRBV5-4 with TRBJ1-3, with D perhaps matching TRBD1 (5 bases). CDR1 is SGHNT and CDR2 is YYREEE in the germline V gene (reference sequence). This CDR3 spans 16 amino acids. The V gene lost 0 bases and the J gene lost 0 bases, with 10 bases spanning the gap. CDR3 amino acids: CASSLGGTPSGNTIYF. The CDR3 DNA reads as TGTGCCAGCAGCTTGGGAGGGACCCCCTCTGGAAACACCATATATTTT.

The gene calls are TRBV7-8 and TRBJ1-3; D ambiguous. CDR3 length: 12 amino acids. CDR1 and CDR2 (germline): SGHVS, FQNEAQ. Trimming stripped 2 bases from V and 6 bases from J, with 5 bases between. CDR3 in DNA: TGTGCCAGCAGCTTATCGTTAAACACCATATATTTT. This encodes CASSLSLNTIYF.

With regard to this clone: Additional DNA sequences in this sample encode the identical CDR3. J is TRBJ2-6 and V is TRBV5-1, with no clear D. The CDR3 runs 14 residues. The V gene lost 0 bases and the J gene lost 4 bases, with 5 bases spanning the gap. CDR1 is SGHRS, CDR2 YFSETQ, per germline. The CDR3 DNA sequence: TGCGCCAGCAGCTTGGGCTCCGGGGCCAACGTCCTGACTTTC. Its protein is CASSLGSGANVLTF.

The CDR3: CASSLPTSGNTIYF. CDR3 DNA: TGTGCCAGCAGTTTACCGACCTCTGGAAACACCATATATTTT. The V gene is TRBV28, the J gene TRBJ1-3; D uncertain. The CDR3 consists of 14 residues. Germline assignment: CDR1 MDHEN and CDR2 SYDVKM. V dropped 2 bases and J dropped 0 bases, with 5 bases sitting between them.

CDR3 residues: CASSQYRVGGELFF. The CDR3 DNA reads as TGCGCCAGCAGCCAGTACCGGGTGGGCGGGGAGCTGTTTTTT. This chain connects TRBV5-1 to TRBJ2-2; the D is unclear. The CDR3 consists of 14 residues. Between the trimmed V and J ends, which lost 4 bases and 7 bases, there was a span of 14 bases. Per germline, CDR1 SGHRS and CDR2 YFSETQ.

The CDR3 spells CAIRPGLQSNYGYTF. CDR3 DNA sequence: TGTGCCATCAGACCGGGACTGCAATCTAACTATGGCTACACCTTC. This sequence joins TRBV10-3 and TRBJ1-2, with a tentative D call TRBD1 (5 bases). The CDR3 is 15 amino acids. V was shortened by 6 bases and J by 0 bases, with 14 bases between the two germline ends. CDR1 is ENHRY and CDR2 is SYGVKD in the germline V gene.

The J gene is TRBJ2-7, the V gene TRBV27; 11 bases align to TRBD2. Germline CDR1 and CDR2: MNHEY and SMNVEV (reference sequence). This CDR3 region has 17 residues. With V trimmed by 4 bases and J by 4 bases, 12 bases remained unmatched. CDR3 sequence (DNA): TGTGCCAGCAGTTCTTACGTGGGTAGCGGGAGGGTTTACGAGCAGTACTTC. Amino acid sequence: CASSSYVGSGRVYEQYF.

This clone was seen once. This chain uses TRBV2 with TRBJ1-1, with 8 bases aligning to TRBD1. This CDR3 has 15 residues. V shed 3 bases, J shed 0 bases, and the junction held 3 bases outside the gene matches. CDR1 and CDR2 from the germline V gene are SNHLY and FYNNEI. CDR3 sequence reads: CASSESGQVNTEAFF. The DNA for the CDR3 is TGTGCCAGCAGTGAGTCGGGACAGGTGAACACTGAAGCTTTCTTT.

The chain employs TRBV13 and TRBJ2-5; the D gene is possibly TRBD1 (6 bases). Trimming shortened V by 5 bases and J by 7 bases, and 11 bases separated the two germline ends. This CDR3 is built from 12 residues. From germline, CDR1 is PRHDT and CDR2 FYEKMQ (reference sequence). The CDR3 bases are TGTGCCAGCAGCGGGGACAAGGGGACCCAGTACTTC. Translated: CASSGDKGTQYF.

This chain uses TRBV5-8 with TRBJ2-5; TRBD2 aligns across 7 bases. The ends lost 3 bases at V and 3 bases at J; junction bases unmatched: 5. From germline, CDR1 is SGHTS and CDR2 YDEGEE. CDR3 size: 14 residues. This chain's CDR3 is CASSSTGTKETQYF. The CDR3 DNA reads as TGTGCCAGCAGCTCTACGGGGACTAAAGAGACCCAGTACTTC.

This clone was recorded only once. The rearrangement links TRBV6-5 to TRBJ2-5; D is unresolved. Germline CDR1 and CDR2: MNHEY and SVGAGI. CDR3 length: 14 amino acids. The ends were cut back, 1 base at V and 5 bases at J, with 11 bases in the middle. The DNA for the CDR3 is TGTGCCAGCAGTTACTTGACCGGTATTGAGACCCAGTACTTC. It translates to CASSYLTGIETQYF.

As for this clone: Its ends do not fully match the called genes, so a read error is possible. This rearrangement joins TRBV11-2 to TRBJ2-5, with 7 nucleotides matching TRBD2. The CDR3 is made up of 13 amino acids. Per germline, CDR1 SGHAT and CDR2 FQNNGV. The CDR3 sequence is CASSPGTIETQYF. CDR3 sequence (DNA): TGCGCCAGCAGCCCCGGGACTATAGAGACCCAGTACTTC.

The V call is TRBV18, the J call TRBJ2-1, with 11 nucleotides matching TRBD2. The CDR3 has 15 residues. Looked up from germline, CDR1 is KGHSH and CDR2 is LQKENI. The CDR3 here is CATRRGLADYNEQFF. The CDR3 DNA is TGTGCTACTCGGCGGGGACTAGCGGACTACAATGAGCAGTTCTTC.

This clone was found once. This chain joins TRBV4-1 and TRBJ1-2; perhaps TRBD1 as D (5 bases). Germline assignment: CDR1 MGHRA and CDR2 YSYEKL. V gave up 1 base and J gave up 2 bases, with 23 bases separating them. The CDR3 is 19 residues long. The CDR3 protein is CASSQVKWGRGGLNYGYTF. Written as DNA, the CDR3 is TGCGCCAGCAGCCAAGTAAAGTGGGGGAGAGGAGGGTTGAACTATGGCTACACCTTC.

This clone was observed once. The CDR3 spells CASRSGTGDEKLFF. The CDR3 DNA reads TGTGCCAGCAGGTCCGGGACAGGGGACGAAAAACTGTTTTTT. This rearrangement joins TRBV2 to TRBJ1-4; 10 nucleotides line up with TRBD1. The germline gives CDR1 SNHLY, CDR2 FYNNEI. CDR3 length: 14 residues. V lost 6 bases to trimming and J lost 8 bases; unmatched junction nucleotides: 6.

This clone has only one observation. The CDR3 DNA reads TGCGCCAGCAGCCAAGGGGGGACAAAGAGCTCTGGAAACACCATATATTTT. As protein: CASSQGGTKSSGNTIYF. The chain combines TRBV4-1 with TRBJ1-3; possible D gene TRBD1, 6 bases. CDR1 MGHRA and CDR2 YSYEKL come from the germline V gene. The length of the CDR3 is 17 residues. Trimming took off 1 base at V and 0 bases at J, with 13 bases between the two ends.

V and J are TRBV10-2 and TRBJ1-2, with D unclear. The germline V and J ends were trimmed by 5 bases and 4 bases, with 17 bases remaining between them. The CDR3 spans 15 residues. CDR1 and CDR2 from the germline V gene are WSHSY and SAAADI. CDR3: CASSPLQTSRYGYTF. CDR3 in DNA: TGCGCCAGCAGTCCTTTACAGACCAGCCGCTATGGCTACACCTTC.

Concerning this clone: Other DNA sequences in this sample translate to the same CDR3. The chain couples TRBV29-1 to TRBJ2-3, with 10 positions matching TRBD2. The V gene end was trimmed by 6 bases and the J gene end by 6 bases; junction bases not matched to a gene: 12. Germline V gene sequence: CDR1 SQVTM, CDR2 ANQGSEA. CDR3 length: 15 amino acids. The CDR3 loop reads CSVKQIAGGPDTQYF. CDR3 in DNA: TGCAGCGTAAAACAGATAGCGGGGGGCCCGGATACGCAGTATTTT.

This clone was seen once. The genes are TRBV18 and TRBJ2-7; D not certain. Germline-derived CDR1 and CDR2 are KGHSH and LQKENI. CDR3 length: 12 residues. V lost 6 bases to trimming and J lost 3 bases, with 9 bases between them. The DNA of the CDR3 is TGTGCCAGCTCGAGAGGCCTCTACGAGCAGTACTTC. Protein product: CASSRGLYEQYF.

This clone was detected only a few times. Here the CDR3 reads CASSLWGQGVEAFF. In nucleotides, the CDR3 is TGTGCCAGCAGTTTATGGGGACAGGGAGTAGAAGCTTTCTTT. The V gene is TRBV28, the J gene TRBJ1-1, with 9 bases matching TRBD1. Germline-derived CDR1 and CDR2 are MDHEN and SYDVKM. This CDR3 spans 14 amino acids. With V trimmed by 0 bases and J by 8 bases, 4 bases remained unmatched.